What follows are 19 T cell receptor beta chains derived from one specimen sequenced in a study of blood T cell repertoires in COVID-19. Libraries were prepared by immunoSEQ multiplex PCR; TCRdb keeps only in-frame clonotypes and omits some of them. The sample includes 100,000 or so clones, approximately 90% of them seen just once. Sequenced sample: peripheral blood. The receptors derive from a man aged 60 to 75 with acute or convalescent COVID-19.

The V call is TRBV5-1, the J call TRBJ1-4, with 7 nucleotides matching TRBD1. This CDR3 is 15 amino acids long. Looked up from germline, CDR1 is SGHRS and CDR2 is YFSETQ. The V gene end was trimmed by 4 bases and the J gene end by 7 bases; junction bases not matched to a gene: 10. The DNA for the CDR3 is TGCGCCAGCAGCACCGGGGACAGTCGGGTTGAAAAACTGTTTTTT. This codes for CASSTGDSRVEKLFF.

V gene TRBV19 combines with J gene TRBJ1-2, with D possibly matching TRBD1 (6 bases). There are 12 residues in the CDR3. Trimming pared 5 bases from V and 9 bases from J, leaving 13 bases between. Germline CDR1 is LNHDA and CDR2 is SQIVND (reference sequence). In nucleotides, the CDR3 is TGTGCCAGTAGTCCTCGACAGGAGAGCTACACCTTC. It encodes CASSPRQESYTF.

The CDR3 loop reads CASSLEVRSYGYTF. Here the CDR3 DNA reads TGTGCCAGCAGCTTAGAAGTCAGATCCTATGGCTACACCTTC. The chain employs TRBV7-8 and TRBJ1-2, with D unclear. CDR1 is SGHVS, CDR2 FQNEAQ, per germline. Trimming took off 1 base at V and 4 bases at J, with 10 bases between the two ends. The CDR3 loop spans 14 amino acids. Using reference TRBV7-8 and TRBJ1-2 for the parts outside the CDR3, the full variable domain is GAGVSQSPRYKVAKRGQDVALRCDPISGHVSLFWYQQALGQGPEFLTYFQNEAQLDKSGLPSDRFFAERPEGSVSTLKIQRTQQEDSAVYLCASSLEVRSYGYTFGSGTRLTVV.

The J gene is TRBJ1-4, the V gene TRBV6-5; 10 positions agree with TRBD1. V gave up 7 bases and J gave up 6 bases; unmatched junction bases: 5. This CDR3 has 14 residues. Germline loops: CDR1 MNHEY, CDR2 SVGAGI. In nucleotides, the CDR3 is TGTGCCAGCAAAAGGACAGGGGGAGATGAAAAACTGTTTTTT. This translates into CASKRTGGDEKLFF.

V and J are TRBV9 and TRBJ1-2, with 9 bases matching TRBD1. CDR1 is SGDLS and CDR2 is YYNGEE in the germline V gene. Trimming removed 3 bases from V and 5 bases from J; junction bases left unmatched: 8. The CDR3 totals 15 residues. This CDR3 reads CASSAGQGWSYGYTF. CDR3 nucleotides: TGTGCCAGCAGCGCAGGACAGGGGTGGTCTTATGGCTACACCTTC.

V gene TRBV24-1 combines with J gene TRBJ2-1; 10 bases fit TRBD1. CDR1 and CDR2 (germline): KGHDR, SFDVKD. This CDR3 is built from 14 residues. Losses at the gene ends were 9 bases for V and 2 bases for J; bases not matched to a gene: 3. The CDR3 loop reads CATGDRGTYNEQFF. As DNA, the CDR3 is TGTGCCACCGGGGACAGGGGCACCTACAATGAGCAGTTCTTC.

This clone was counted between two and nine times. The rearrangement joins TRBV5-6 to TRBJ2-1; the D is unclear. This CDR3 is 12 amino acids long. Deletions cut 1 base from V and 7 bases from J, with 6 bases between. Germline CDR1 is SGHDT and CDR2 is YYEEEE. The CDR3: CASSLFGNEQFF. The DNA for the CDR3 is TGTGCCAGCAGCTTGTTCGGGAATGAGCAGTTCTTC.

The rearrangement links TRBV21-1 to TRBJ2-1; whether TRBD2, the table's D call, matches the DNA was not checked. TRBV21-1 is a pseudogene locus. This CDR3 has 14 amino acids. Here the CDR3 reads CASSPGLRKNEQFF. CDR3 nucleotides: TGTGCCAGCAGCCCGGGACTCCGCAAGAATGAGCAGTTCTTC.

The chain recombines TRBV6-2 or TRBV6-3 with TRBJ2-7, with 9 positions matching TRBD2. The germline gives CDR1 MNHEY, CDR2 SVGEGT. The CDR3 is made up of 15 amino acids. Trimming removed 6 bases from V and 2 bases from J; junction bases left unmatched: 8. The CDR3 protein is CASSNRGLAPYEQYF. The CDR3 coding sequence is TGTGCCAGCAGCAACCGGGGACTAGCTCCCTACGAGCAGTACTTC.

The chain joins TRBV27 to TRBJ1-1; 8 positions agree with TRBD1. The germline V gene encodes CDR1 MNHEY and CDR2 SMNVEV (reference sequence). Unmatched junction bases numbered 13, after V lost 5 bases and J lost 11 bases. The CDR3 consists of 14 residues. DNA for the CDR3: TGTGCCAGCAGTATTTCACAGGGGGGGAGTGACGCTTTCTTT. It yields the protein CASSISQGGSDAFF.

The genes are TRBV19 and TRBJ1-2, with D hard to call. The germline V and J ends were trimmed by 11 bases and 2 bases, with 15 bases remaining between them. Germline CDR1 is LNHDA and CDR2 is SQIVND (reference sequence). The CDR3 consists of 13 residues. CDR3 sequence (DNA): TGTGCCTGCCGGTCGAACTCCAACTATGGCTACACCTTC. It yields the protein CACRSNSNYGYTF.

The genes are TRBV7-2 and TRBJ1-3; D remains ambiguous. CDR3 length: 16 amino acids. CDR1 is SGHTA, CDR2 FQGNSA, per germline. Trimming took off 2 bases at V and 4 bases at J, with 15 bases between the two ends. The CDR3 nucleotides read TGTGCCAGCAGCTTATTAATCGCGCCCCCGGGAAACACCATATATTTT. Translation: CASSLLIAPPGNTIYF.

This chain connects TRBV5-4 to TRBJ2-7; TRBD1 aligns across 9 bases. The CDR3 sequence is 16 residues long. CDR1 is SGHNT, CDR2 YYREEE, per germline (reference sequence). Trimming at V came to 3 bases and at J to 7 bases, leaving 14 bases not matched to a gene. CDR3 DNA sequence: TGTGCCAGCAGCTCGGGGACAGGGATGCCCGTCTCGGAGCAGTACTTC. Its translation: CASSSGTGMPVSEQYF.

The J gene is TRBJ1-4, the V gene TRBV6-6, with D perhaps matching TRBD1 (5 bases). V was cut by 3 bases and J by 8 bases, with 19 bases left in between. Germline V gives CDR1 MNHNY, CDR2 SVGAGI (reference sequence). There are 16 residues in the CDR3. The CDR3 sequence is CASSYGLHRLWEKLFF. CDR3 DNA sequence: TGTGCCAGCAGTTATGGTTTACACAGGTTGTGGGAAAAACTGTTTTTT.

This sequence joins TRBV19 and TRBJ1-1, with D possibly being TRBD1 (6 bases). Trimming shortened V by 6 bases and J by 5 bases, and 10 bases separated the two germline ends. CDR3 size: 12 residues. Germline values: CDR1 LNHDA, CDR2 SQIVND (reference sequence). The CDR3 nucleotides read TGTGCCAGTAGCAGGGGCAGGACTGAAGCTTTCTTT. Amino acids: CASSRGRTEAFF.

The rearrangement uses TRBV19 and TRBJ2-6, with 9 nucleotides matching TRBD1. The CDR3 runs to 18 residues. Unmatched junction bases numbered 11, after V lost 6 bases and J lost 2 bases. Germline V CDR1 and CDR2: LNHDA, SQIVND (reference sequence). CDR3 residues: CASSSGQGFGTGANVLTF. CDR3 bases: TGTGCCAGTAGCTCGGGACAGGGTTTCGGAACTGGGGCCAACGTCCTGACTTTC.

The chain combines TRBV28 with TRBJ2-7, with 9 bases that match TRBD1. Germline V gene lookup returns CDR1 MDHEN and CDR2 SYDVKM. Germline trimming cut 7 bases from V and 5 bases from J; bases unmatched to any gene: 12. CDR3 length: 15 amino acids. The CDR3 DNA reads TGTGCCAGCATCCTGCAGGGACAGGGAATCCACGAGCAGTACTTC. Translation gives CASILQGQGIHEQYF.

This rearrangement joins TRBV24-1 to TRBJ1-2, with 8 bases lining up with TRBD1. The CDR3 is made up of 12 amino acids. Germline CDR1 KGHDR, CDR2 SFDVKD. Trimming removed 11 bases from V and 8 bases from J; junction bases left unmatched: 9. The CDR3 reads CAISSGTGGYTF. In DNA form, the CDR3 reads TGTGCCATCTCCTCCGGGACAGGAGGCTACACCTTC.

The CDR3 coding sequence is TGCAGCGTAACTGAGTGGGAGACCCAGTACTTC. It encodes CSVTEWETQYF. The V and J genes are TRBV29-1 and TRBJ2-5; D not resolved. The CDR3 loop spans 11 amino acids. From germline, CDR1 is SQVTM and CDR2 ANQGSEA. Trimming took 6 bases from V and 5 from J, leaving 10 bases between them.